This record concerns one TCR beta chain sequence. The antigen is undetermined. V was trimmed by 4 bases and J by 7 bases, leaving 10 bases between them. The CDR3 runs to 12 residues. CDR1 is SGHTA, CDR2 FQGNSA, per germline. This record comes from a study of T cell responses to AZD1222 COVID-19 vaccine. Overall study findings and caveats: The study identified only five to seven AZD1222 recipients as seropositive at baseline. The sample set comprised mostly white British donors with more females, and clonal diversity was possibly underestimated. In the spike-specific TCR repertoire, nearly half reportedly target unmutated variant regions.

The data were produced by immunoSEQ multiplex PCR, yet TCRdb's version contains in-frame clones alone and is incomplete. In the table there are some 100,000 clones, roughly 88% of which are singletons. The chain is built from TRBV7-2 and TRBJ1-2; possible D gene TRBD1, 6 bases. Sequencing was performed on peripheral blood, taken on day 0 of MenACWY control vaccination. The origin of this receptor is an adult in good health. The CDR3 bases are TGTGCCAGCAGCTCCGGACAGTTTGGCTACACCTTC. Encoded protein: CASSSGQFGYTF.